The present entry profiles one TCR beta chain with its context. In the study's own analysis: Reference gene primer amplification yielded estimated nucleated cell counts. TCRdb's copy holds only in-frame clones and misses some; the assay was immunoSEQ multiplex PCR. That table is the source of V, J and clone size, and D and trimming were worked out from the DNA. Of about 130,000 clones listed, over 65% are singletons. The V gene end was trimmed by 2 bases and the J gene end by 3 bases; junction bases not matched to a gene: 5. The CDR3 length is 17 residues. Germline V CDR1 and CDR2: SGHRS, YFSETQ. The age range of participants was 18 to 89 years, with residence in fewer than 25 US areas. Cohorts were determined from participant-reported clinical history. This entry belongs to a study of blood T cell repertoires in COVID-19. For the study at large: PBMCs, B-cell-depleted T cells, or T cells were the source of the cDNA or gDNA that made up the material.

This sequence was found in a woman between 50 and 59 years old who had recovered from COVID-19. The sample was PBMCs or T cells enriched from blood (not recorded which). The V gene is TRBV5-1, the J gene TRBJ2-3; 14 nucleotides align to TRBD2. This CDR3 reads CASSFGLAGGLTDTQYF. In DNA form, the CDR3 reads TGCGCCAGCAGCTTCGGACTAGCGGGGGGCCTGACAGATACGCAGTATTTT.